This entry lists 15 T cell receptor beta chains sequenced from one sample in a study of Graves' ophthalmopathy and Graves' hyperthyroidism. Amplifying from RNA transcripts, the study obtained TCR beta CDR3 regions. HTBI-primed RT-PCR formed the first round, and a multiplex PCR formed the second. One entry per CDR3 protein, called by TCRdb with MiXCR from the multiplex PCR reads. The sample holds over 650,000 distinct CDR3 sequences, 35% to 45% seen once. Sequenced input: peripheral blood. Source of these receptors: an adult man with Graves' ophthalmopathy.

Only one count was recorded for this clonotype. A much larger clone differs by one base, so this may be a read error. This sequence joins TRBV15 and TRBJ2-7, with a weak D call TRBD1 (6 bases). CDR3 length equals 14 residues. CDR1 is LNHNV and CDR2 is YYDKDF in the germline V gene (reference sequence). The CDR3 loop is CASASTGDTYGQYF. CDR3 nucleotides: TGTGCCAGCGCATCGACAGGCGACACCTACGGGCAGTACTTC.

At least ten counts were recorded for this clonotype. CDR3 loop: CASSPGTGDYGYTF. CDR3 nucleotides: TGTGCCAGTAGTCCCGGGACAGGGGACTATGGCTACACCTTC. The gene calls are TRBV19 and TRBJ1-2; 10 bases line up with TRBD1. This CDR3 has 14 amino acids. Unmatched junction bases numbered 3, after V lost 5 bases and J lost 3 bases. CDR1 and CDR2 (germline): LNHDA, SQIVND (reference sequence).

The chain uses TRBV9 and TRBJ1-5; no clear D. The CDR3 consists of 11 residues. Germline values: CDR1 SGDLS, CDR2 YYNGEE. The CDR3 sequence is CASVGNQPQHF. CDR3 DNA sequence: TGTGCTAGTGTCGGGAATCAGCCCCAGCATTTT.

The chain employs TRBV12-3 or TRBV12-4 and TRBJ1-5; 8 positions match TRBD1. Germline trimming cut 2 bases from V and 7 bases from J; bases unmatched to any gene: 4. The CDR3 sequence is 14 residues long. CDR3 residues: CASSLQTGGQPQHF. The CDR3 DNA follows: TGTGCCAGCAGTTTACAAACAGGGGGGCAGCCCCAGCATTTT.

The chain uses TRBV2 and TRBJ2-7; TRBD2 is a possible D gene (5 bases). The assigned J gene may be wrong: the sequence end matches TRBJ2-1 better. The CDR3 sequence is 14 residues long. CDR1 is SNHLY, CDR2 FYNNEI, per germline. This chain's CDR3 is CATRRPGSYNEQFF. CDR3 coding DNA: TGTGCCACCCGTAGACCGGGGAGCTACAATGAGCAGTTCTTC.

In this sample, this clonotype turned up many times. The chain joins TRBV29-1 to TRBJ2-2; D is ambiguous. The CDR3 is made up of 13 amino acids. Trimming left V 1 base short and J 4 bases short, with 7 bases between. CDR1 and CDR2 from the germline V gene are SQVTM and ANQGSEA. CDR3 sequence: CSVEVSRTGELFF. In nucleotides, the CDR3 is TGCAGCGTTGAAGTCTCCCGCACCGGGGAGCTGTTTTTT.

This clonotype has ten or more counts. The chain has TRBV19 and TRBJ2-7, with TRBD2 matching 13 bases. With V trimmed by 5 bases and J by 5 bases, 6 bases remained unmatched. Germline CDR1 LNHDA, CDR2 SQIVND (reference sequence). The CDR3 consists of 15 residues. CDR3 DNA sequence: TGTGCCAGTAGTTTGGGACTAGCGGGGTTCAACGAGCAGTACTTC. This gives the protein CASSLGLAGFNEQYF.

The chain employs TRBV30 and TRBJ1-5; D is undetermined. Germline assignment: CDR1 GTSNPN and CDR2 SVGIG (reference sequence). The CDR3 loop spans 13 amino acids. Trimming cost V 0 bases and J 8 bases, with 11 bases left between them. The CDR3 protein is CAWSVGGFEPQHF. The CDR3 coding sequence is TGTGCCTGGAGTGTAGGTGGTTTCGAGCCCCAGCATTTT.

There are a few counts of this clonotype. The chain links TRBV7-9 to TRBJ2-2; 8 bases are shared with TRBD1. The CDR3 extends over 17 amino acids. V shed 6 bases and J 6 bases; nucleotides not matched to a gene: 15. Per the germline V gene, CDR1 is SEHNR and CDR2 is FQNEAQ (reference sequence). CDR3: CASSFNPPRGQSGELFF. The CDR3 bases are TGTGCCAGCAGTTTTAACCCGCCCAGGGGGCAGTCCGGGGAGCTGTTTTTT.

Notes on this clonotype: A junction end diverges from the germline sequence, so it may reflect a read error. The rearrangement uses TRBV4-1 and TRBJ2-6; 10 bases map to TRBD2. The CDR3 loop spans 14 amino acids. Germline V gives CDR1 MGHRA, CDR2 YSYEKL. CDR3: CASSQVAGGNVLTF. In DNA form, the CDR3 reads TGCGCCAGCAGCCAAGTAGCGGGGGGCAACGTCCTGACTTTC.

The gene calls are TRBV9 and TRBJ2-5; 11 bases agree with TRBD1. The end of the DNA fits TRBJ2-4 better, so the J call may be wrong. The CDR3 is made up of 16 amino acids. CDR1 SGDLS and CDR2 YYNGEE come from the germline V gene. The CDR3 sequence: CASSTRDRGMKNIQYF. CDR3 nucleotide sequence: TGTGCCAGCAGCACCCGGGACAGGGGGATGAAAAACATTCAGTACTTC.

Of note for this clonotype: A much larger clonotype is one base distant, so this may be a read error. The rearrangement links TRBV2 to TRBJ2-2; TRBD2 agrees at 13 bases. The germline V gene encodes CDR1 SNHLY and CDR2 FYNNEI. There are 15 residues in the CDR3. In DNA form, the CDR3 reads TGTGCCAGCAGTGGACTAGCGGGGGGTACCGGGGAGCCGTTTTTT. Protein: CASSGLAGGTGEPFF.

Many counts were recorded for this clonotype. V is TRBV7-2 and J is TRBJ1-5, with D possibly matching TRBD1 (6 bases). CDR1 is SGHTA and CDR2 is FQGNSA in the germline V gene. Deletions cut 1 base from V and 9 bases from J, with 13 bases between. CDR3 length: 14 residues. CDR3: CASSLERGKGPQHF. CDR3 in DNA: TGTGCCAGCAGCTTAGAAAGGGGGAAAGGGCCCCAGCATTTT.

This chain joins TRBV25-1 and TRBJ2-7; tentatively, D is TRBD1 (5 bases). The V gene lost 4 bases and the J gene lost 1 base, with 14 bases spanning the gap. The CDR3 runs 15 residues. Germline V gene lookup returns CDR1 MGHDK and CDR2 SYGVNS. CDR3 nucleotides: TGTGCCAGCAGTGCTAGAGTGCCAGGGTCCTACGAGCAGTACTTC. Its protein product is CASSARVPGSYEQYF.

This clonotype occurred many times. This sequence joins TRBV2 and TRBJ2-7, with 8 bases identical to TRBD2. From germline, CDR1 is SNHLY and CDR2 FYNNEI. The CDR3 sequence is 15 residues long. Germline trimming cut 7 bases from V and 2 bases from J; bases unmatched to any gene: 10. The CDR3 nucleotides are TGTGCCAGCAAGAGTGGTCGCGGGGGGACCTACGAGCAGTACTTC. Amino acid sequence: CASKSGRGGTYEQYF.